This TCR beta chain was found in a study of HIV-infected patients and healthy controls. Only a few counts were recorded for this clonotype. All unsorted peripheral T cells were captured because whole blood was used without fractionation. Germline-derived CDR1 and CDR2 are LGHNA and YSLEER. The CDR3 extends over 14 amino acids. Trimming left V 1 base short and J 4 bases short, with 9 bases between. 500 ng RNA was reverse transcribed with alpha and beta constant-region primers. Alpha and beta chain libraries were made separately by chain-specific third strand synthesis with multiplexing indices. TCRdb redid the calling of the 5' RACE reads with MiXCR, one entry per CDR3 protein. The top ten hold 11% of the sample, which has some 20,000 distinct CDR3 sequences, about 12% seen once.

The sequenced sample was blood. The clonotype was recovered from an adult in good health. This chain connects TRBV4-3 to TRBJ2-3; D is ambiguous. DNA of the CDR3: TGCGCCAGCAGCCAAGGCGCTGTAGCAGATACGCAGTATTTT. Its translation is CASSQGAVADTQYF.